The 27 T cell receptor beta chains listed next were all sequenced from one sample in a study of T cells after posttransplantation cyclophosphamide. TCRdb's copy holds only in-frame clones and misses some; the assay was immunoSEQ multiplex PCR. The sample presents tens of thousands of clones, none singletons. The sample taken for sequencing was PBMCs. Receptor source: a woman in her forties or fifties in good health and a related stem cell transplant donor.

This clone has a count of ten or more. The chain carries TRBV10-3 and TRBJ2-3, with 7 positions matching TRBD1. CDR1 is ENHRY, CDR2 SYGVKD, per germline. The CDR3 runs 14 residues. V lost 10 bases to trimming and J lost 0 bases; unmatched junction nucleotides: 7. CDR3 nucleotide sequence: TGTGCCACTCTACGGGACAGTAGCACAGATACGCAGTATTTT. Translated: CATLRDSSTDTQYF.

This clone was seen a few times. The chain employs TRBV30 and TRBJ2-1; 10 bases are shared with TRBD2. With 3 bases clipped from V and 2 bases from J, the junction kept 4 bases outside the gene matches. This CDR3 region has 15 residues. Germline V gene data show CDR1 as GTSNPN and CDR2 as SVGIG (reference sequence). CDR3 in amino acids: CAWSQTSGAYNEQFF. CDR3 nucleotides: TGTGCCTGGAGCCAAACTAGCGGGGCCTACAATGAGCAGTTCTTC. The full variable domain, completed using reference TRBV30 and TRBJ2-1, is SQTIHQWPATLVQPVGSPLSLECTVEGTSNPNLYWYRQAAGRGLQLLFYSVGIGQISSEVPQNLSASRPQDRQFILSSKKLLLSDSGFYLCAWSQTSGAYNEQFFGPGTRLTVL.

This clone appeared many times. The chain is built from TRBV7-9 and TRBJ2-1; D might be TRBD1 (5 bases). CDR1 is SEHNR and CDR2 is FQNEAQ in the germline V gene (reference sequence). V dropped 1 base and J dropped 2 bases, with 6 bases sitting between them. The CDR3 length is 14 residues. The CDR3 DNA is TGTGCCAGCAGCTTAGAGACAGCCTACAATGAGCAGTTCTTC. As protein: CASSLETAYNEQFF. The whole variable domain, remainder taken from reference TRBV7-9 and TRBJ2-1, is DTGVSQNPRHKITKRGQNVTFRCDPISEHNRLYWYRQTLGQGPEFLTYFQNEAQLEKSRLLSDRFSAERPKGSFSTLEIQRTEQGDSAMYLCASSLETAYNEQFFGPGTRLTVL.

This clone was seen at least ten times. The rearrangement links TRBV9 to TRBJ2-1; tentatively, D is TRBD1 (6 bases). V lost 4 bases, J lost 5 bases, and 16 bases lay in between. CDR1 and CDR2 (germline): SGDLS, YYNGEE. The CDR3 runs to 15 residues. The CDR3 loop reads CASSSQGQVNNEQFF. In DNA form, the CDR3 reads TGTGCCAGCAGCTCGCAGGGGCAGGTAAACAATGAGCAGTTCTTC.

This clone was counted ten times or more. The chain couples TRBV6-2 or TRBV6-3 to TRBJ1-5; D is unclear. The ends were cut back, 2 bases at V and 0 bases at J, with 5 bases in the middle. Germline V gene data show CDR1 as MNHEY and CDR2 as SVGEGT. The CDR3 extends over 14 amino acids. The CDR3, as DNA: TGTGCCAGCAGTTACAGCAATAGCAATCAGCCCCAGCATTTT. Its protein is CASSYSNSNQPQHF.

This clone was observed a few times. V usage is TRBV30 and J usage is TRBJ2-1; no definite D call. V was shortened by 0 bases and J by 9 bases, with 12 bases between the two germline ends. The CDR3 consists of 13 residues. CDR1 is GTSNPN, CDR2 SVGIG, per germline (reference sequence). In DNA form, the CDR3 reads TGTGCCTGGAGTGTAGATCTGGCTGCTGAGCAGTTCTTC. Encoded protein: CAWSVDLAAEQFF.

This clone was recorded many times. The chain has TRBV6-5 and TRBJ2-5; D is perhaps TRBD1 (6 bases). CDR3 length: 13 amino acids. CDR1 and CDR2 from the germline V gene are MNHEY and SVGAGI. The germline V and J ends were trimmed by 3 bases and 12 bases, with 17 bases remaining between them. Written as DNA, the CDR3 is TGTGCCAGCAGTTATAGGACAGCCCTGGGGGAGTACTTC. Its translation: CASSYRTALGEYF.

The rearrangement uses TRBV12-3 or TRBV12-4 and TRBJ2-2, with D perhaps TRBD1 (6 bases). The CDR3 has 16 amino acids. V dropped 7 bases and J dropped 0 bases, with 15 bases sitting between them. The CDR3 is CASTSDRTANTGELFF. The CDR3 region has the DNA TGTGCCAGCACCTCTGACCGGACAGCGAACACCGGGGAGCTGTTTTTT.

As regards this clone: A single base separates this from a much larger clone, so it may be a read error. J is TRBJ2-2 and V is TRBV4-1; 14 positions agree with TRBD2. V lost 1 base to trimming and J lost 1 base; unmatched junction nucleotides: 5. The CDR3 has 19 residues. The germline V gene encodes CDR1 MGHRA and CDR2 YSYEKL. CDR3 bases: TGCGCCAGCAGCCAAGGCTGGACTAGCGGGGGGCTGAACACCGGGGAGCTGTTTTTT. This gives the protein CASSQGWTSGGLNTGELFF.

This clone has more than one count but fewer than ten. Written as DNA, the CDR3 is TGTGCCAGCTTAGGGGGAGCCACAGATACGCAGTATTTT. Protein product: CASLGGATDTQYF. V gene TRBV28 combines with J gene TRBJ2-3; a weak D match, TRBD1 (6 bases). Germline CDR1 is MDHEN and CDR2 is SYDVKM. The ends were cut back, 8 bases at V and 2 bases at J, with 11 bases in the middle. This CDR3 spans 13 amino acids.

This clone was detected many times. The chain carries TRBV7-8 and TRBJ2-1, with D possibly TRBD2 on 7 matching bases. V dropped 3 bases and J dropped 6 bases, with 12 bases sitting between them. CDR1 SGHVS and CDR2 FQNEAQ come from the germline V gene. This CDR3 is 14 amino acids long. CDR3 sequence: CASSFRGALNEQFF. CDR3 DNA: TGTGCCAGCAGCTTTCGGGGGGCCCTCAATGAGCAGTTCTTC.

Ten or more counts support this clone. This chain links TRBV5-6 with TRBJ1-2; D is perhaps TRBD1 (5 bases). CDR1 and CDR2 (germline): SGHDT, YYEEEE. V was clipped by 2 bases and J by 8 bases, with 16 bases between them. The CDR3 is 14 amino acids. The CDR3 spells CASSFPELGGGYTF. CDR3 DNA: TGTGCCAGCAGCTTCCCCGAACTCGGGGGGGGCTACACCTTC.

This clone occurred many times. The chain links TRBV5-5 to TRBJ1-4; 10 bases are shared with TRBD1. The J segment lost 6 bases and the V segment lost 4 bases, leaving 12 bases of the junction unmatched. CDR1 and CDR2 from the germline V gene are SGHKS and YYEKEE (reference sequence). This CDR3 contains 17 residues. The CDR3 DNA sequence: TGTGCCAGCAGCCTTGATGCGACAGGGGGCGTTTATGAAAAACTGTTTTTT. Translation: CASSLDATGGVYEKLFF.

This chain uses TRBV28 with TRBJ2-6, with 9 bases identical to TRBD2. Looked up from germline, CDR1 is MDHEN and CDR2 is SYDVKM. This CDR3 contains 16 residues. J was trimmed by 0 bases and V by 8 bases; bases with no gene match: 5. For the CDR3, the DNA is TGTGCCAGCGGGCTAGCGGGACACTCTGGGGCCAACGTCCTGACTTTC. Amino acids: CASGLAGHSGANVLTF.

V and J are TRBV6-1 and TRBJ2-1; D is possibly TRBD1 or TRBD2 (6 bases each). This CDR3 has 13 amino acids. V gave up 7 bases and J gave up 11 bases, with 18 bases separating them. Germline V gene sequence: CDR1 MNHNS, CDR2 SASEGT. The CDR3 is CASKVPGGGKQFF. As DNA, the CDR3 is TGTGCCAGCAAGGTTCCCGGAGGGGGTAAGCAGTTCTTC.

This clone was recorded at least ten times. The rearrangement uses TRBV18 and TRBJ2-7; possible D gene TRBD2, 6 bases. The CDR3 is 15 amino acids. Germline V CDR1 and CDR2: KGHSH, LQKENI. V was cut by 2 bases and J by 6 bases, with 17 bases left in between. CDR3 sequence reads: CASSPSLEGLTEQYF. CDR3 DNA: TGTGCCAGCTCACCATCGCTGGAGGGGTTAACCGAGCAGTACTTC.

This clone was seen many times. This rearrangement joins TRBV19 to TRBJ1-4, with unresolved D. V was clipped by 7 bases and J by 7 bases, with 13 bases between them. Germline V gives CDR1 LNHDA, CDR2 SQIVND (reference sequence). The CDR3 totals 13 residues. The CDR3 loop reads CASTPRAFEKLFF. The CDR3 DNA follows: TGTGCCAGTACCCCGAGAGCCTTTGAAAAACTGTTTTTT.

The table lists this clone with many counts. The chain combines TRBV7-9 with TRBJ1-2; 7 nucleotides line up with TRBD1. V was clipped by 5 bases and J by 6 bases; unmatched bases: 6. Germline CDR1 and CDR2: SEHNR and FQNEAQ (reference sequence). The CDR3 consists of 13 residues. CDR3 in amino acids: CASSIQGTHGYTF. The CDR3 DNA reads as TGTGCCAGCAGCATACAGGGGACCCATGGCTACACCTTC.

In its sample, this clone was seen many times. This sequence joins TRBV6-1 and TRBJ2-1, with a weak D call TRBD1 (6 bases). Trimming took off 2 bases at V and 3 bases at J, with 11 bases between the two ends. Germline CDR1 MNHNS, CDR2 SASEGT. The CDR3 covers 15 residues. The CDR3 loop reads CASSEQRTDYNEQFF. In nucleotides, the CDR3 is TGTGCCAGCAGTGAACAGAGGACAGACTACAATGAGCAGTTCTTC.

V gene TRBV12-3 or TRBV12-4 combines with J gene TRBJ1-5; the match to TRBD1 covers 7 bases. V shed 5 bases and J 0 bases; nucleotides not matched to a gene: 4. The length of the CDR3 is 15 residues. The CDR3 DNA is TGTGCCAGCAGTCAGACAGGGTATAGCAATCAGCCCCAGCATTTT. Its translation is CASSQTGYSNQPQHF.

This clone was recorded many times. The J gene is TRBJ2-1, the V gene TRBV12-3 or TRBV12-4; 12 bases match TRBD2. The ends lost 3 bases at V and 4 bases at J; junction bases unmatched: 1. The CDR3 runs 15 residues. The CDR3 here is CASSFTSGRYNEQFF. The CDR3 DNA is TGTGCCAGCAGTTTCACTAGCGGGAGGTACAATGAGCAGTTCTTC.

This clone was found many times. This sequence joins TRBV7-8 and TRBJ1-2; a weak D match, TRBD1 (5 bases). From germline, CDR1 is SGHVS and CDR2 FQNEAQ. The CDR3 runs 14 residues. Trimming left V 6 bases short and J 4 bases short, with 15 bases between. CDR3 amino acids: CASRAAGKGYGYTF. The CDR3 nucleotides read TGTGCCAGCAGGGCGGCAGGGAAGGGCTATGGCTACACCTTC. The full variable domain, its missing parts supplied by reference TRBV7-8 and TRBJ1-2, is GAGVSQSPRYKVAKRGQDVALRCDPISGHVSLFWYQQALGQGPEFLTYFQNEAQLDKSGLPSDRFFAERPEGSVSTLKIQRTQQEDSAVYLCASRAAGKGYGYTFGSGTRLTVV.

This clone was detected ten times or more. The chain employs TRBV19 and TRBJ1-2, with 8 nucleotides matching TRBD1. This CDR3 is built from 13 residues. V was clipped by 7 bases and J by 3 bases; unmatched bases: 4. From germline, CDR1 is LNHDA and CDR2 SQIVND (reference sequence). DNA of the CDR3: TGTGCCAGTAAAATACAGGGGGACTATGGCTACACCTTC. Translating it yields CASKIQGDYGYTF.

The sample holds many counts of this clone. The chain couples TRBV12-3 or TRBV12-4 to TRBJ2-2; no clear D gene. This CDR3 comprises 16 residues. V dropped 6 bases and J dropped 4 bases, with 18 bases sitting between them. The CDR3 protein is CASSLPKQGLTGELFF. CDR3 nucleotide sequence: TGTGCCAGCAGCCTACCCAAGCAAGGGCTCACCGGGGAGCTGTTTTTT.

This clone was picked up many times. The chain uses TRBV5-1 and TRBJ2-1; the match to TRBD2 covers 15 bases. The ends lost 4 bases at V and 0 bases at J; junction bases unmatched: 14. The germline V gene has CDR1 SGHRS and CDR2 YFSETQ. This CDR3 has 21 amino acids. CDR3 in amino acids: CASSGLTGTSGRRSSYNEQFF. The DNA of the CDR3 is TGCGCCAGCAGCGGACTCACCGGGACTAGCGGGAGGAGGAGCTCCTACAATGAGCAGTTCTTC. Full variable domain (missing parts from reference TRBV5-1 and TRBJ2-1): KAGVTQTPRYLIKTRGQQVTLSCSPISGHRSVSWYQQTPGQGLQFLFEYFSETQRNKGNFPGRFSGRQFSNSRSEMNVSTLELGDSALYLCASSGLTGTSGRRSSYNEQFFGPGTRLTVL.

This clone was seen ten or more times. This rearrangement joins TRBV13 to TRBJ2-7; D is possibly TRBD1 (6 bases). The V gene's germline CDR1 is PRHDT and CDR2 FYEKMQ (reference sequence). The V gene lost 2 bases and the J gene lost 3 bases, with 11 bases spanning the gap. The CDR3 runs 14 residues. Here the CDR3 reads CASSLIGQHYEQYF. CDR3 DNA sequence: TGTGCCAGCAGCTTAATCGGACAGCACTACGAGCAGTACTTC.

This clone was recorded at least ten times. The CDR3 bases are TGCGCCAGCAGCTTAGCCACTAGCGGGAGACTCTACAATGAGCAGTTCTTC. Encoded protein: CASSLATSGRLYNEQFF. The chain uses TRBV5-1 and TRBJ2-1; the match to TRBD2 covers 11 bases. Looked up from germline, CDR1 is SGHRS and CDR2 is YFSETQ. Trimming cost V 2 bases and J 3 bases; bases outside gene matches: 7. This CDR3 region has 17 residues.